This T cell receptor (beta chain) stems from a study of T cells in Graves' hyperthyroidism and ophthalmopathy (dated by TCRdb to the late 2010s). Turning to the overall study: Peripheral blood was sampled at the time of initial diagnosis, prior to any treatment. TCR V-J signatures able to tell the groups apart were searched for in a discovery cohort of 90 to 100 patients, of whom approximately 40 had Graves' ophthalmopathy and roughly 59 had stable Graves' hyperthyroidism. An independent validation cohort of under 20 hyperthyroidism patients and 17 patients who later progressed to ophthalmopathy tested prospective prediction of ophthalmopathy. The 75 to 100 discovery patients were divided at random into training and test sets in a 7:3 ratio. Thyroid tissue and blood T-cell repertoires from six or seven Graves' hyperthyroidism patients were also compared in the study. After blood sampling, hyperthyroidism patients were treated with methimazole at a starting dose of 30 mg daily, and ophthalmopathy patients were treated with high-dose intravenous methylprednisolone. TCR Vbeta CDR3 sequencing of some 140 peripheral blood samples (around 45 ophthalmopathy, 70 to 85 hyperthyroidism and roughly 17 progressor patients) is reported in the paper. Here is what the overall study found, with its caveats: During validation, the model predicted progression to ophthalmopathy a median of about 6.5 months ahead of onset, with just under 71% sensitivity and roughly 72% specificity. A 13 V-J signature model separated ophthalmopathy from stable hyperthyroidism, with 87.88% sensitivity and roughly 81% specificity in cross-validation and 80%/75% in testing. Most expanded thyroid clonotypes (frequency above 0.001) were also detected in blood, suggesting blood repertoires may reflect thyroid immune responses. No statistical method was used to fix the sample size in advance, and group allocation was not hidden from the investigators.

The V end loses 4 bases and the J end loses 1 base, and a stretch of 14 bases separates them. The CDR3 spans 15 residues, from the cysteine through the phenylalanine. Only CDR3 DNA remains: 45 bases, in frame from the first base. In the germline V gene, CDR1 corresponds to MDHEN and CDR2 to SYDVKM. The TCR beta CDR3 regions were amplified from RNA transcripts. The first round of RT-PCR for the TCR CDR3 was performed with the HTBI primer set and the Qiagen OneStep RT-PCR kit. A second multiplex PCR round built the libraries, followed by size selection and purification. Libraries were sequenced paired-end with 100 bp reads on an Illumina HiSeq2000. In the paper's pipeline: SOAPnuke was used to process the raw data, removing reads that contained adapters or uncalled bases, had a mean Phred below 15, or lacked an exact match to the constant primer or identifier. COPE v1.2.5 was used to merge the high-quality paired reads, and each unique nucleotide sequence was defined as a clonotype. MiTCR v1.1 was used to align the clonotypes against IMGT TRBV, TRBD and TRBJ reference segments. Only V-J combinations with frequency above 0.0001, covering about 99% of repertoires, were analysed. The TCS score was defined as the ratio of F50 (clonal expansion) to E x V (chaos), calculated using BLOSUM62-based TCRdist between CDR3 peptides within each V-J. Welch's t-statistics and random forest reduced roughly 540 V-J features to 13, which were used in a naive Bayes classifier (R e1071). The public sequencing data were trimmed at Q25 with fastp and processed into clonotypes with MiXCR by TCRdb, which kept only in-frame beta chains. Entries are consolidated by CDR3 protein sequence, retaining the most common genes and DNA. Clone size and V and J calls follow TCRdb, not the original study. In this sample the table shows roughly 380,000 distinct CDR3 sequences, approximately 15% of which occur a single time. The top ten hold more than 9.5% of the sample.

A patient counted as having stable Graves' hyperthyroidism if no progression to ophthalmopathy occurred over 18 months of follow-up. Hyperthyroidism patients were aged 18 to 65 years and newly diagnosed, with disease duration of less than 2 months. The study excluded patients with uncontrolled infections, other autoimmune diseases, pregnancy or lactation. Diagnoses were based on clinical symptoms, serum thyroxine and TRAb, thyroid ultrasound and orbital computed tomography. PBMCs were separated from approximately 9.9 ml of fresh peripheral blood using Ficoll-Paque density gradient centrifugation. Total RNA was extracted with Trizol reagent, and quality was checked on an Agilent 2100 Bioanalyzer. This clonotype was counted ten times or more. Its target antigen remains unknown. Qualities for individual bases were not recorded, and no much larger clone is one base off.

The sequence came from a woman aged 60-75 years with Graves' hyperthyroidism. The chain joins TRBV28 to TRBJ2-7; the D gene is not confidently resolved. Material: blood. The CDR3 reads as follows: CASSYPGASSYEQYF. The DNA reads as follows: TGTGCCAGCAGTTACCCCGGCGCTTCTTCCTACGAGCAGTACTTC.